This entry concerns a single T cell receptor (beta chain). The data are from a study of technical replicates of blood from a few donors. Germline CDR1 reads ENHRY; CDR2 reads SYGVKD. There are 14 residues in the CDR3. The germline V and J ends were trimmed by 0 bases and 6 bases, with 9 bases remaining between them. The method was immunoSEQ multiplex PCR; TCRdb's version includes in-frame clones alone and lacks a portion of them. The data hold fewer than 70,000 clones, with about 93% observed a single time. Sample: T cells isolated from PBMCs. The chain links TRBV10-3 to TRBJ2-1, with D possibly TRBD1 on 5 matching bases. The receptor comes from a human donor in good health. CDR3 DNA: TGTGCCATCAGTGAGTCAGGGGCTCTCAATGAGCAGTTCTTC. Translating gives CAISESGALNEQFF.